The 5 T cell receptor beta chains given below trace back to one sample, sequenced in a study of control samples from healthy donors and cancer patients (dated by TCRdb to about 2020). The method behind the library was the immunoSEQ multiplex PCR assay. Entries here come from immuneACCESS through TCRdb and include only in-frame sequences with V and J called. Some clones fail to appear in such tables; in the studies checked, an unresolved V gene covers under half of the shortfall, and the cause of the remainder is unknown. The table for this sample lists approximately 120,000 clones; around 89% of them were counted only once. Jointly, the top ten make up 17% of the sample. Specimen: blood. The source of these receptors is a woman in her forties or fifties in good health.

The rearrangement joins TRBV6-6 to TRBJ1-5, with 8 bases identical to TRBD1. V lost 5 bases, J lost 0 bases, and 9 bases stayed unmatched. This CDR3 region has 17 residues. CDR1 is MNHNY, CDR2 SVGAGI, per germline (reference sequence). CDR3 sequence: CASSPRGTGVSNQPQHF. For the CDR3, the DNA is TGTGCCAGCAGTCCCAGGGGGACAGGCGTTAGCAATCAGCCCCAGCATTTT.

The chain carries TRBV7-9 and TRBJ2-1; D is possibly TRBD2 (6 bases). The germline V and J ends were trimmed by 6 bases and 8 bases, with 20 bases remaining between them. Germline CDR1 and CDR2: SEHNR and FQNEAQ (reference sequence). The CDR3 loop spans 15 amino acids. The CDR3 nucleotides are TGTGCCAGCAGTCACCTCGGGACTCCAAAGGATGAGCAGTTCTTC. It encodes CASSHLGTPKDEQFF. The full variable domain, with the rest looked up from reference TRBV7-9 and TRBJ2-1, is DTGVSQNPRHKITKRGQNVTFRCDPISEHNRLYWYRQTLGQGPEFLTYFQNEAQLEKSRLLSDRFSAERPKGSFSTLEIQRTEQGDSAMYLCASSHLGTPKDEQFFGPGTRLTVL.

This CDR3 is CASSPWDRPAYEQYV. The CDR3, as DNA: TGTGCCAGCTCACCTTGGGACAGGCCCGCCTACGAGCAGTACGTC. This rearrangement joins TRBV18 to TRBJ2-7, with 8 bases aligning to TRBD1. The CDR3 totals 15 residues. CDR1 is KGHSH and CDR2 is LQKENI in the germline V gene. The junction had 6 bases not matched to a gene; V was cut back by 3 bases and J by 2 bases.

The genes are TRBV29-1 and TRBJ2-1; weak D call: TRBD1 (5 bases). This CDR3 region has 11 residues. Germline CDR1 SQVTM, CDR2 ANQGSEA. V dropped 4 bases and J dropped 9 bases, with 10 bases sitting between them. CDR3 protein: CSVGGQGEQFF. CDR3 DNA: TGCAGCGTTGGGGGTCAGGGTGAGCAGTTCTTC.

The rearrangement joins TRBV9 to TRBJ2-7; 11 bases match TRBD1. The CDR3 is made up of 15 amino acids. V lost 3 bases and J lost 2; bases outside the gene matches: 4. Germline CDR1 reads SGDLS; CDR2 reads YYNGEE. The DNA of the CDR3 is TGTGCCAGCAGCGCAAGGGACAGGGGGACCTACGAGCAGTACTTC. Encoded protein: CASSARDRGTYEQYF. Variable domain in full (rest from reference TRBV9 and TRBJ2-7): DSGVTQTPKHLITATGQRVTLRCSPRSGDLSVYWYQQSLDQGLQFLIQYYNGEERAKGNILERFSAQQFPDLHSELNLSSLELGDSALYFCASSARDRGTYEQYFGPGTRLTVT.